The next 6 T cell receptor beta chains were all read from a single sample in a study of shared clonotypes between healthy human individuals. The assay was immunoSEQ multiplex PCR, and TCRdb's table has in-frame clones only and misses some. The sample has 85,000 to 100,000 clones, 60% to 75% seen once; the top ten hold approximately 53%. The sample comprised memory CD8+ T cells sorted from blood. Subset described: CD45RO+ cells pooled with CCR7-negative TemRA cells. The receptors originated from a young man in good health.

This clone was counted ten times or more. V usage is TRBV7-8 and J usage is TRBJ2-1; no clear D. This CDR3 is built from 15 residues. CDR1 is SGHVS and CDR2 is FQNEAQ in the germline V gene. With 5 bases removed from V and 0 bases from J, the gap between germline ends came to 11 bases. In DNA form, the CDR3 reads TGTGCCAGCAGCGCTTTACTGAGCTCCTACAATGAGCAGTTCTTC. Translation: CASSALLSSYNEQFF.

The chain is built from TRBV10-1 and TRBJ2-7, with TRBD1 matching 9 bases. This CDR3 is built from 15 residues. Trimming cost V 4 bases and J 3 bases; bases outside gene matches: 7. Germline CDR1 reads WNHNN; CDR2 reads SYGVQD (reference sequence). The CDR3 region has the DNA TGCGCCAGCAGTGCCGGGACAGGGTGGCTCTACGAGCAGTACTTC. Translated: CASSAGTGWLYEQYF.

With regard to this clone: One junction end disagrees with the germline gene, perhaps due to a read error. Other DNA sequences in this sample translate to the same CDR3. V and J are TRBV29-1 and TRBJ2-5; 9 bases are shared with TRBD1. CDR1 is SQVTM, CDR2 ANQGSEA, per germline. The CDR3 totals 15 residues. CDR3 bases: TGCAGCGTTGAAGAGGACAGGGGACGCTCCGAGACCCAATACTTC. Amino acids: CSVEEDRGRSETQYF.

The rearrangement joins TRBV11-2 to TRBJ2-7; 12 positions agree with TRBD2. Looked up from germline, CDR1 is SGHAT and CDR2 is FQNNGV. V dropped 5 bases and J dropped 3; count of bases not matched to a gene: 8. The CDR3 has 16 residues. The CDR3 DNA reads TGTGCCAGCAGCCTCGGACTAGCGGGATTGGGCTACGAGCAGTACTTC. Encoded protein: CASSLGLAGLGYEQYF.

As for this clone: The junction and the germline gene differ at one end; a read error may be behind it. This chain uses TRBV2 with TRBJ2-1; D may be TRBD2 (5 bases). From germline, CDR1 is SNHLY and CDR2 FYNNEI. This CDR3 contains 13 residues. This CDR3 is CVSRETDYNEQFF. In nucleotides, the CDR3 is TGTGTCAGCCGGGAAACAGACTACAATGAGCAGTTCTTC. Full variable domain (rest looked up from reference TRBV2 and TRBJ2-1): EPEVTQTPSHQVTQMGQEVILRCVPISNHLYFYWYRQILGQKVEFLVSFYNNEISEKSEIFDDQFSVERPDGSNFTLKIRSTKLEDSAMYFCVSRETDYNEQFFGPGTRLTVL.

The chain combines TRBV5-1 with TRBJ2-1, with 12 bases aligning to TRBD2. The CDR3 is 14 amino acids. Losses at the gene ends were 5 bases for V and 4 bases for J; bases not matched to a gene: 1. In germline, CDR1 is SGHRS, CDR2 YFSETQ. The DNA of the CDR3 is TGCGCCAGCAGGGGGACTAGCGGGTACAATGAGCAGTTCTTC. Translating it yields CASRGTSGYNEQFF.